The rows below give T cell receptor beta chains drawn from one sample of a study of blood T cell repertoires in COVID-19. Profiled with immunoSEQ multiplex PCR; TCRdb holds only in-frame clones, not every one. The sample comprises roughly 250,000 clones, approximately 85% of which are singletons, and 3.5% to 4.5% rests with the top ten. Sequencing was performed on PBMCs or T cells enriched from blood (not recorded which). The source is a woman in her 30s who had recovered from COVID-19. Both conserved end residues are trimmed from each CDR3. D genes are given only for firm matches.

D: -
J: TRBJ1-3
V: TRBV18
CDR3: ASSPGGDSGNTIY

D: TRBD2
J: -
V: TRBV5-1
CDR3: ASSSVAGYEQY

D: TRBD1
J: TRBJ1-4
V: TRBV10-3
CDR3: ATHQDRTSEKLF

D: -
J: TRBJ2-7
V: TRBV11-2
CDR3: ASSTGHQSYEQY

D: -
J: TRBJ1-5
V: TRBV27
CDR3: ASSRPREKEVHQPQH

D: -
J: TRBJ1-5
V: TRBV28
CDR3: ASSSGYNQPQH

D: -
J: TRBJ1-2
V: TRBV3-1/TRBV3-2
CDR3: ASSRGAYGYT

D: -
J: TRBJ1-2
V: TRBV12-1
CDR3: ASTGNYGYT

D: TRBD1
J: TRBJ1-1
V: TRBV6-5
CDR3: ASSINRGGTEAF

D: -
J: TRBJ1-2
V: TRBV29-1
CDR3: SVEGGLLPELYGYT

D: -
J: TRBJ1-1
V: TRBV10-3
CDR3: AISEGGYGNTEAF

D: -
J: TRBJ2-3
V: TRBV7-9
CDR3: ASSPRGPDTQY

D: -
J: TRBJ2-1
V: TRBV7-8
CDR3: ASSLTRWQVDEQF